This T cell receptor (beta chain) was recovered during a study of T cells expressing NK-cell markers. Across the study: Sorted CD3+CD56+NKG2C+, CD3+CD56+NKG2C- and CD3+CD56-NKG2C+ T-cell subsets were beta-chain profiled.

TCRdb processed the 5' RACE reads again and assigns one entry to each CDR3 protein, with no DNA. This sample's table reports about 110,000 distinct CDR3 sequences. This CDR3 is 14 amino acids long. Germline values: CDR1 SGHRS, CDR2 YFSETQ. Sequenced sample: blood T cells: a sorted CD56 or NKG2C T cell subset, CD4+ or CD8+ T cells, or bulk PBMC T cells (not recorded which). The rearrangement uses TRBV5-1 and TRBJ2-3; TCRdb picks TRBD1, but there is no DNA to check that call. The sequence was obtained from a woman between 18 and 75 years old in good health. CDR3 sequence reads: CASSPGRGPDTQYF.